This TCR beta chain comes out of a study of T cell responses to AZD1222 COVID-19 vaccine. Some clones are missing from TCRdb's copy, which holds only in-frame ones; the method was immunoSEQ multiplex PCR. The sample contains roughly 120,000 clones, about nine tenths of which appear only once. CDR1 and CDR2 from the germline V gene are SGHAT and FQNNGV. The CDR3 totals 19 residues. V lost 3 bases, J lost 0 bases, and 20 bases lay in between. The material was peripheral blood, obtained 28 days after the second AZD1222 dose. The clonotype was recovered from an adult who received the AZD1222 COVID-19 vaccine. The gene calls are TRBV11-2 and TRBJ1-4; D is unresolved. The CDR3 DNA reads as TGTGCCAGCAGCTTTCGACCACCGGGATTTCAAGCAACTAATGAAAAACTGTTTTTT. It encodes CASSFRPPGFQATNEKLFF. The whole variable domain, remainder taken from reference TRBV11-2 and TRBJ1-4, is EAGVAQSPRYKIIEKRQSVAFWCNPISGHATLYWYQQILGQGPKLLIQFQNNGVVDDSQLPKDRFSAERLKGVDSTLKIQPAKLEDSAVYLCASSFRPPGFQATNEKLFFGSGTQLSVL.